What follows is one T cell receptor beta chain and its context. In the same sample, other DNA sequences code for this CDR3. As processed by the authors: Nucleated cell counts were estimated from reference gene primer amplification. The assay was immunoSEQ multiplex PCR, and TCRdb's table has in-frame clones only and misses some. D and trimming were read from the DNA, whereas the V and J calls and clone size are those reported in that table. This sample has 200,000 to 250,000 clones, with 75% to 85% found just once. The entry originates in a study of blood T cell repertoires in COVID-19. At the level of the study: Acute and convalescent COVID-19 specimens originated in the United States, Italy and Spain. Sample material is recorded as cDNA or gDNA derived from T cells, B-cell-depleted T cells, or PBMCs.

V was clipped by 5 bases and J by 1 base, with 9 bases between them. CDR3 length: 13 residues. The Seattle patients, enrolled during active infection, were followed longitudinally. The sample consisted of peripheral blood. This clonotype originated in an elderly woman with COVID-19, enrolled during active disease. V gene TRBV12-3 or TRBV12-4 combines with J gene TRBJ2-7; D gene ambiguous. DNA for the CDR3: TGTGCCAGCAGTCTCGGGTCATCCTACGAGCAGTACTTC. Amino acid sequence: CASSLGSSYEQYF.